Below are 24 T cell receptor beta chains sequenced from a single sample in a study of OX40 agonist ivuxolimab in advanced cancers. The table came from immunoSEQ multiplex PCR; TCRdb's copy has only in-frame clones and leaves some out. Counted here are tens of thousands of clones, around 94% occurring once; the ten biggest clones make up about 12%. Material: CD4+ or CD8+ T cells sorted from blood, obtained in a trial of the OX40 agonist ivuxolimab. The receptors stem from an adult with an advanced solid tumor such as melanoma, head and neck, liver or kidney cancer.

The count of this clone is one. At one end the junction does not follow the germline gene, possibly because of a read error. The V gene is TRBV2, the J gene TRBJ2-1; TRBD2 aligns across 12 bases. Germline V gene sequence: CDR1 SNHLY, CDR2 FYNNEI. The CDR3 contains 12 residues. The CDR3 sequence: CASSESGLAGIF. CDR3 coding DNA: TGTGCCAGCAGTGAATCCGGACTAGCGGGAATCTTC.

The V gene is TRBV19, the J gene TRBJ2-7; 10 bases are shared with TRBD1. V was clipped by 4 bases and J by 2 bases; unmatched bases: 2. CDR3 length: 14 amino acids. From germline, CDR1 is LNHDA and CDR2 SQIVND (reference sequence). The chain's CDR3 is CASSSGQGAYEQYF. The CDR3 coding sequence is TGTGCCAGTAGTAGCGGACAGGGGGCCTACGAGCAGTACTTC.

The gene calls are TRBV28 and TRBJ2-1, with 10 bases that match TRBD2. The CDR3 has 14 amino acids. Trimming removed 4 bases from V and 8 bases from J; junction bases left unmatched: 5. Germline CDR1 MDHEN, CDR2 SYDVKM. CDR3 sequence (DNA): TGTGCCAGCAGTTCAGCGGGAGGGCGGCATGAGCAGTTCTTC. Translation gives CASSSAGGRHEQFF. The variable domain in full, completed from reference TRBV28 and TRBJ2-1, reads DVKVTQSSRYLVKRTGEKVFLECVQDMDHENMFWYRQDPGLGLRLIYFSYDVKMKEKGDIPEGYSVSREKKERFSLILESASTNQTSMYLCASSSAGGRHEQFFGPGTRLTVL.

This chain uses TRBV6-6 with TRBJ1-5; TRBD1 is a possible D gene (5 bases). Looked up from germline, CDR1 is MNHNY and CDR2 is SVGAGI (reference sequence). V shed 0 bases and J shed 7 bases, with 10 bases lying between them. The CDR3 is 14 amino acids. CDR3 nucleotide sequence: TGTGCCAGCAGTTACTCGGGGGGGAACCAGCCCCAGCATTTT. Translating it yields CASSYSGGNQPQHF.

The CDR3 here is CASSDGGPFGYTF. CDR3 coding DNA: TGTGCCAGCAGTGACGGCGGACCTTTTGGCTACACCTTC. The chain recombines TRBV2 with TRBJ1-2; D unclear. This CDR3 is 13 amino acids long. CDR1 and CDR2 from the germline V gene are SNHLY and FYNNEI. Deletions cut 3 bases from V and 7 bases from J, with 12 bases between.

The J gene is TRBJ2-7, the V gene TRBV5-1, with 12 positions matching TRBD2. This CDR3 is 14 amino acids long. Unmatched junction bases numbered 3, after V lost 3 bases and J lost 5 bases. Germline V gene lookup returns CDR1 SGHRS and CDR2 YFSETQ. This CDR3 reads CASSSSGRAHEQYF. The CDR3 region has the DNA TGCGCCAGCAGCTCTAGCGGGAGGGCCCACGAGCAGTACTTC.

The rearrangement joins TRBV19 to TRBJ2-2; 7 nucleotides line up with TRBD1. The V segment lost 0 bases and the J segment 4 bases; nucleotides outside the gene matches: 8. CDR1 and CDR2 (germline): LNHDA, SQIVND (reference sequence). This CDR3 region has 17 residues. The CDR3 DNA is TGTGCCAGTAGTATAGACTCGACAGGGTGGGCCACCGGGGAGCTGTTTTTT. It is translated as CASSIDSTGWATGELFF.

V and J are TRBV5-1 and TRBJ1-1; tentatively, D is TRBD1 (5 bases). Per the germline V gene, CDR1 is SGHRS and CDR2 is YFSETQ. V was clipped by 2 bases and J by 0 bases, with 8 bases between them. CDR3 size: 14 residues. The CDR3 is CASSFPGLNTEAFF. CDR3 DNA: TGCGCCAGCAGCTTTCCAGGGCTGAACACTGAAGCTTTCTTT.

The gene calls are TRBV28 and TRBJ2-3; the match to TRBD2 covers 12 bases. This CDR3 has 16 amino acids. Germline V gene lookup returns CDR1 MDHEN and CDR2 SYDVKM. Trimming took 5 bases from V and 4 from J; bases not matched to a gene: 7. CDR3 residues: CASSTRLAGVPDTQYF. In DNA, the CDR3 is TGTGCCAGCAGTACCCGACTAGCGGGAGTCCCAGATACGCAGTATTTT.

This clone showed up just once. The chain joins TRBV19 to TRBJ2-1; D perhaps matches TRBD2 (5 bases). The CDR3 consists of 11 residues. The V and J ends lost 3 bases and 10 bases respectively, with 7 bases between them. Germline V gene sequence: CDR1 LNHDA, CDR2 SQIVND (reference sequence). CDR3 region: CASSMLAEQFF. The CDR3 DNA reads TGTGCCAGTAGTATGTTAGCGGAGCAGTTCTTC.

The V gene is TRBV10-2, the J gene TRBJ2-1; 11 bases fit TRBD2. CDR3 length: 15 residues. Germline V gene lookup returns CDR1 WSHSY and CDR2 SAAADI. Unmatched junction bases numbered 6, after V lost 8 bases and J lost 3 bases. CDR3 sequence: CASGGLAEYYNEQFF. The CDR3 DNA follows: TGCGCCAGCGGGGGACTAGCGGAGTACTACAATGAGCAGTTCTTC.

The chain joins TRBV7-9 to TRBJ1-2; 7 positions agree with TRBD1. V gave up 2 bases and J gave up 4 bases; unmatched junction bases: 7. Germline V gene lookup returns CDR1 SEHNR and CDR2 FQNEAQ (reference sequence). The CDR3 extends over 15 amino acids. The CDR3 reads CASSLTGALGYGYTF. Written as DNA, the CDR3 is TGTGCCAGCAGCTTAACAGGGGCCTTGGGCTATGGCTACACCTTC.

This clone has a single count. The chain recombines TRBV5-1 with TRBJ2-5, with TRBD1 identical over 7 bases. V gave up 4 bases and J gave up 3 bases; unmatched junction bases: 6. CDR3 length equals 14 residues. Looked up from germline, CDR1 is SGHRS and CDR2 is YFSETQ. The CDR3 spells CASSTGDREETQYF. The CDR3 DNA reads TGCGCCAGCAGCACAGGGGACAGAGAAGAGACCCAGTACTTC.

This chain connects TRBV23-1 to TRBJ2-7; no definite D call. TRBV23-1 is recorded as an ORF, its role being uncertain. The CDR3 has 14 amino acids. With 5 bases removed from V and 1 base from J, the gap between germline ends came to 12 bases. This CDR3 is CASSNPLRSYEQYF. For the CDR3, the DNA is TGCGCCAGCAGTAATCCCTTGAGATCCTACGAGCAGTACTTC.

The CDR3 DNA sequence: TGCGCCAGCAGCCAAGATTGGAAAAGCACCGGGGAGCTGTTTTTT. Encoded protein: CASSQDWKSTGELFF. V and J are TRBV4-1 and TRBJ2-2, with D uncertain. From germline, CDR1 is MGHRA and CDR2 YSYEKL. The CDR3 has 15 amino acids. Deletions cut 0 bases from V and 4 bases from J, with 9 bases between.

The chain recombines TRBV6-1 with TRBJ2-7; 10 nucleotides line up with TRBD1. V lost 6 bases and J lost 2; bases outside the gene matches: 4. CDR1 and CDR2 from the germline V gene are MNHNS and SASEGT. The CDR3 covers 14 residues. The DNA for the CDR3 is TGTGCCAGCAGAGACAGGGGGCGGACCTACGAGCAGTACTTC. Translated: CASRDRGRTYEQYF.

This clone came up once. The chain carries TRBV19 and TRBJ2-5, with unresolved D. The J call could be wrong; TRBJ2-7 is a better fit for the DNA end. CDR1 is LNHDA and CDR2 is SQIVND in the germline V gene (reference sequence). The CDR3 has 13 residues. Here the CDR3 DNA reads TGTGCCAGTAGTCTGTCCACCGCCTACGAGCAGTACTTC. Protein product: CASSLSTAYEQYF.

CDR3 amino acids: CASSTRDGKNQPQHF. In nucleotides, the CDR3 is TGTGCCAGCAGCACTAGGGACGGAAAGAATCAGCCCCAGCATTTT. The chain is built from TRBV11-3 and TRBJ1-5; perhaps TRBD1 as D (5 bases). In germline, CDR1 is SGHNT, CDR2 YENEEA. This CDR3 spans 15 amino acids. Trimming pared 5 bases from V and 4 bases from J, leaving 15 bases between. Together with reference TRBV11-3 and TRBJ1-5, the CDR3 gives the full variable domain: EAGVVQSPRYKIIEKKQPVAFWCNPISGHNTLYWYLQNLGQGPELLIRYENEEAVDDSQLPKDRFSAERLKGVDSTLKIQPAELGDSAVYLCASSTRDGKNQPQHFGDGTRLSIL.

The genes are TRBV7-6 and TRBJ1-1; the D is unclear. Trimming removed 5 bases from V and 4 bases from J, with 8 bases in between. The CDR3 totals 12 residues. CDR1 and CDR2 from the germline V gene are SGHVS and FNYEAQ. For the CDR3, the DNA is TGTGCCAGCAGCCCGTCCAGCACTGAAGCTTTCTTT. Translated: CASSPSSTEAFF.

The chain links TRBV10-2 to TRBJ1-1; no reliable D call. The CDR3 runs 11 residues. Per the germline V gene, CDR1 is WSHSY and CDR2 is SAAADI. Trimming took 6 bases from V and 4 from J, leaving 6 bases between them. The CDR3 here is CASRGTTEAFF. In nucleotides, the CDR3 is TGCGCCAGCAGGGGCACCACTGAAGCTTTCTTT.

This clone was seen only once. V usage is TRBV9 and J usage is TRBJ2-4; D call uncertain. The germline V gene encodes CDR1 SGDLS and CDR2 YYNGEE. CDR3 length equals 11 residues. V was pared by 3 bases and J by 6 bases, with 4 bases between. CDR3 nucleotides: TGTGCCAGCAGCGGGGGAAACATTCAGTACTTC. It yields the protein CASSGGNIQYF.

In this sample, this clone turned up once. This chain uses TRBV5-1 with TRBJ2-7; 8 bases are shared with TRBD1. In germline, CDR1 is SGHRS, CDR2 YFSETQ. The J segment lost 1 base and the V segment lost 1 base, leaving 1 base of the junction unmatched. The CDR3 consists of 14 residues. The CDR3 protein is CASSLRQGSYEQYF. The CDR3, as DNA: TGCGCCAGCAGCTTGAGACAGGGGTCCTACGAGCAGTACTTC.

This chain uses TRBV19 with TRBJ1-1; D gene unclear. CDR3 length: 13 residues. Germline V gives CDR1 LNHDA, CDR2 SQIVND (reference sequence). The V and J ends lost 7 bases and 0 bases respectively, with 9 bases between them. The CDR3 protein is CASNEGVNTEAFF. Written as DNA, the CDR3 is TGTGCCAGTAATGAGGGTGTGAACACTGAAGCTTTCTTT.

This chain links TRBV7-6 with TRBJ2-3, with D perhaps matching TRBD1 (5 bases). V lost 0 bases and J lost 2, with 12 bases in between. The V gene's germline CDR1 is SGHVS and CDR2 FNYEAQ. CDR3 length equals 16 residues. The CDR3 protein is CASSLAGQSPTDTQYF. The CDR3 DNA reads as TGTGCCAGCAGCTTAGCGGGGCAGAGTCCCACAGATACGCAGTATTTT.